This T cell receptor beta chain was sequenced for a study of shared clonotypes between healthy human individuals. With respect to this clone: Its specificity is unknown.

Study outcomes and limitations: The expectation was that sequencing depth would affect clonotype sharing among donors.

The assay was carried out at the deep level. Some clones are missing from TCRdb's copy, which holds only in-frame ones; the method was immunoSEQ multiplex PCR. The sample includes a few hundred thousand clones, around three quarters of them seen just once. Trimming stripped 3 bases from V and 6 bases from J, with 19 bases between. The CDR3 totals 16 residues. Germline CDR1 SGHAT, CDR2 FQNNGV. This chain joins TRBV11-2 and TRBJ2-3; a possible D gene is TRBD2 (7 bases). This TCR derives from a middle-aged woman in good health. Some clones in this sample may be carry-over from other donors' samples. Input material: PBMCs. In nucleotides, the CDR3 is TGTGCCAGCAGCTTCCAACGCGGGGGCCTCCCGGATACGCAGTATTTT. Translation: CASSFQRGGLPDTQYF.